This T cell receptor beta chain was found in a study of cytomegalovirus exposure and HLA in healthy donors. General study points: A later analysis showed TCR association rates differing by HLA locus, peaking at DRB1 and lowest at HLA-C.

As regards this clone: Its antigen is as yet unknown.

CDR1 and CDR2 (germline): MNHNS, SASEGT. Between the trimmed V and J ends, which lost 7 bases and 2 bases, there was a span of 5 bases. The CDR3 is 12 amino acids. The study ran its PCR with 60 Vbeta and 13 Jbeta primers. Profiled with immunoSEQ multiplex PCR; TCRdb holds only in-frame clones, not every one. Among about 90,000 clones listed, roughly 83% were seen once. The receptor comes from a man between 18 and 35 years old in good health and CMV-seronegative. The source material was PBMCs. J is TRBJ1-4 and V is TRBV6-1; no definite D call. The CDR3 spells CASKQTNEKLFF. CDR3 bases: TGTGCCAGCAAACAGACTAATGAAAAACTGTTTTTT.